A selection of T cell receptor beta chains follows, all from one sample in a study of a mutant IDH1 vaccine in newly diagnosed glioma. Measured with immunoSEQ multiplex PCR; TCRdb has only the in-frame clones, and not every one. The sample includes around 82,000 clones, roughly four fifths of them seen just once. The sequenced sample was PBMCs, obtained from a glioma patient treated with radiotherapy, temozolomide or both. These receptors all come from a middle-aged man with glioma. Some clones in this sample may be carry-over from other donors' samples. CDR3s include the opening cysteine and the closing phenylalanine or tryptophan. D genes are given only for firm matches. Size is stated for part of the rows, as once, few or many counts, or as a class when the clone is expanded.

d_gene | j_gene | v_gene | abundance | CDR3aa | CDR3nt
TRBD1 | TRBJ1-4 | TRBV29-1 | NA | CSIRQGASNEKLFF | TGCAGCATCCGACAGGGGGCATCTAATGAAAAACTGTTTTTT
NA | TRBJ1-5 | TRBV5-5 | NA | CASSLGSGWGPQHF | TGTGCCAGCAGCTTGGGCAGTGGTTGGGGGCCCCAGCATTTT
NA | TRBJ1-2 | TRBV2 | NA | CASSEEDYGYTF | TGTGCCAGCAGTGAAGAGGATTATGGCTACACCTTC
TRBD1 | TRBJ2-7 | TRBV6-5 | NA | CASIGTGKDEQYF | TGTGCCAGCATAGGGACAGGGAAGGACGAGCAGTACTTC
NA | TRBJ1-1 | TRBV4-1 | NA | CASSQDFGRTNTEAFF | TGCGCCAGCAGCCAAGATTTTGGGCGGACGAACACTGAAGCTTTCTTT
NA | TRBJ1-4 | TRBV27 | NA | CASSGGQKLFF | TGTGCCAGCTCGGGAGGGCAAAAACTGTTTTTT
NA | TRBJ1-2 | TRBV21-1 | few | CASSKGNCGTVGYTF | TGTGCCAGCAGCAAGGGGAATTGTGGGACAGTTGGCTACACCTTC
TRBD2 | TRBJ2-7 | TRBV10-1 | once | CASGTSGGLNPYEQYF | TGCGCCAGCGGGACTAGCGGGGGGCTAAATCCCTACGAGCAGTACTTC
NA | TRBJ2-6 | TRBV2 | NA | CASDDRLSGANVLTF | TGTGCCAGCGATGACAGATTGTCGGGGGCCAACGTCCTGACTTTC
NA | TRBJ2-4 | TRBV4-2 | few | CASTDSLAKNIQYF | TGTGCCAGCACCGACAGTCTAGCCAAAAACATTCAGTACTTC
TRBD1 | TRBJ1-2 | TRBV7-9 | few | CASSLPTGGSFTF | TGTGCCAGCAGCTTACCGACAGGGGGTTCCTTCACCTTC
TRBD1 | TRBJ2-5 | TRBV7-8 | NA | CASSPRTGQETQYF | TGTGCCAGCAGCCCCCGGACAGGTCAAGAGACCCAGTACTTC
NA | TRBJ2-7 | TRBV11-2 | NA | CASSLTDGSSYEQYF | TGTGCCAGCAGCCTAACCGACGGGAGCTCCTACGAGCAGTACTTC
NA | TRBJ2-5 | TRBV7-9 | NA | CASSRLGARGFQETQYF | TGTGCCAGCAGCCGATTGGGAGCTAGGGGGTTCCAAGAGACCCAGTACTTC
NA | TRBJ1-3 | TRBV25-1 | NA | CASTPGDTIYF | TGTGCCAGCACCCCGGGGGACACCATATATTTT
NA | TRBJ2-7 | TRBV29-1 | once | CSASLTGAYEQYF | TGCAGCGCCTCCCTGACTGGAGCCTACGAGCAGTACTTC
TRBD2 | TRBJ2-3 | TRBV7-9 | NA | CASSLMAGGHTDTQYF | TGTGCCAGCAGCTTAATGGCGGGGGGGCACACAGATACGCAGTATTTT
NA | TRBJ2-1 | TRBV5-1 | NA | CASSLGDLVGNEQFF | TGCGCCAGCAGCTTGGGGGACTTGGTGGGCAATGAGCAGTTCTTC
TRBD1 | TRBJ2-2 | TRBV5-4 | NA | CASGTGRNTGELFF | TGTGCCAGCGGGACAGGGAGGAACACCGGGGAGCTGTTTTTT
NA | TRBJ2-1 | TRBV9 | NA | CASTQGYNEQFF | TGTGCCAGCACACAGGGATACAATGAGCAGTTCTTC
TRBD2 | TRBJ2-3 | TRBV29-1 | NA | CSVAGTSGGTDTQYF | TGCAGCGTTGCCGGGACTAGCGGGGGCACAGATACGCAGTATTTT
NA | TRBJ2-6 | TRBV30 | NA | CAWSVGPYSSGANVLTF | TGTGCCTGGAGTGTAGGTCCTTATAGCTCTGGGGCCAACGTCCTGACTTTC
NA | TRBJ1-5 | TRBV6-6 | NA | CASSYGGGGQPQHF | TGTGCCAGCAGTTACGGGGGGGGAGGGCAGCCCCAGCATTTT
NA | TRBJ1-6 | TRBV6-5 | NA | CASSYSRDGNSPLHF | TGTGCCAGCAGTTACTCCCGGGACGGTAATTCACCCCTCCACTTT
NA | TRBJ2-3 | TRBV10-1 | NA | CASSQDSGTDTQYF | TGCGCCAGCAGTCAGGATTCCGGCACAGATACGCAGTATTTT
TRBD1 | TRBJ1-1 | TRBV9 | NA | CASGGRGRTEAFF | TGTGCCAGTGGGGGCAGGGGGAGGACTGAAGCTTTCTTT
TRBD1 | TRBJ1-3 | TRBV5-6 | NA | CASSLMGTDSGNTIYF | TGTGCCAGCAGCTTGATGGGGACAGACTCTGGAAACACCATATATTTT
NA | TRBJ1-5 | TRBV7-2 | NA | CASSLAPNQPQHF | TGTGCCAGCAGCTTAGCCCCTAATCAGCCCCAGCATTTT
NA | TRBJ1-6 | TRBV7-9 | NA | CASSLGGGLNSPLHF | TGTGCCAGCAGCTTGGGGGGCGGGCTTAATTCACCCCTCCACTTT
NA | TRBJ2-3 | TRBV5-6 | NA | CASGAATSTDTQYF | TGTGCCAGCGGAGCGGCCACTAGCACAGATACGCAGTATTTT
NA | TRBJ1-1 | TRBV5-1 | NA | CASSPFRSNTEAFF | TGCGCCAGCAGCCCCTTCCGATCGAACACTGAAGCTTTCTTT
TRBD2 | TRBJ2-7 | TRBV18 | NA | CASSATSGGSYEQYF | TGTGCCAGCTCAGCGACTAGCGGGGGGAGTTACGAGCAGTACTTC
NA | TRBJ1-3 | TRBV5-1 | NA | CASSLDGGGGNTIYF | TGCGCCAGCAGCTTGGACGGGGGAGGTGGAAACACCATATATTTT
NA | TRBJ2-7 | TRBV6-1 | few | CASSEEWTVDSYEQYF | TGTGCCAGCAGTGAAGAGTGGACAGTCGACTCCTACGAGCAGTACTTC
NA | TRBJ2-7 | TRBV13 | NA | CASSDSVRPPYEQYF | TGTGCCAGCAGCGACAGCGTGCGCCCCCCCTACGAGCAGTACTTC
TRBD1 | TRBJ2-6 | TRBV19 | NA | CASSTQQGTGANVLTF | TGTGCCAGTAGTACGCAACAGGGGACTGGGGCCAACGTCCTGACTTTC
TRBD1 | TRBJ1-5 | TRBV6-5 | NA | CASRRQGGSNQPQHF | TGTGCCAGCAGACGACAGGGGGGAAGCAATCAGCCCCAGCATTTT
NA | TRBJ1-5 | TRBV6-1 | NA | CASRGGQHNQPQHF | TGTGCCAGCCGGGGCGGGCAGCATAATCAGCCCCAGCATTTT
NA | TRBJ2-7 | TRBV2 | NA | CATAATKRGRSSYEQYF | TGTGCCACCGCCGCCACCAAGAGGGGGAGAAGCTCCTACGAGCAGTACTTC
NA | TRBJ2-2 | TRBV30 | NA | CAWRVGVGNTGELFF | TGTGCCTGGAGGGTGGGTGTCGGGAACACCGGGGAGCTGTTTTTT
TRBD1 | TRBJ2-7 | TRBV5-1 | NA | CASSLVLRQGRYEQYF | TGCGCCAGCAGCTTGGTCCTACGACAGGGGCGGTACGAGCAGTACTTC
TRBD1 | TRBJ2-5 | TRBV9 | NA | CASRPGTGVRETQYF | TGTGCCAGCAGACCCGGGACAGGGGTAAGGGAGACCCAGTACTTC
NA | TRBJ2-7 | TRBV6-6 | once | CASSYMEVGYEQYF | TGTGCCAGCAGTTACATGGAAGTAGGCTACGAGCAGTACTTC
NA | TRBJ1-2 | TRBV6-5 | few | CASRVGQGIYGYTF | TGTGCCAGCAGGGTGGGCCAGGGGATCTATGGCTACACCTTC
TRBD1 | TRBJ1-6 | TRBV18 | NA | CASSWDRNSPLHF | TGTGCCAGCTCCTGGGACAGAAATTCACCCCTCCACTTT
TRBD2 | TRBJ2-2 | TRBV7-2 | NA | CASSPQTSGGLLHLELFF | TGTGCCAGCAGCCCGCAGACTAGCGGGGGCCTACTACACCTGGAGCTGTTTTTT